This passage covers 7 T cell receptor beta chains from one sample sequenced in a study of blood T cell repertoires in COVID-19. Assay: immunoSEQ multiplex PCR; the TCRdb copy retains only in-frame clones and omits some. The table lists 450,000 to 600,000 clones, around 90% of them singletons. The sample taken for sequencing was PBMCs or T cells enriched from blood (not recorded which). These receptor sequences come from a woman younger than 35 who had recovered from COVID-19.

The chain couples TRBV7-2 to TRBJ2-3; 11 nucleotides match TRBD2. The CDR3 extends over 17 amino acids. J lost 6 bases, V lost 1 base, and 9 bases had no gene match. Looked up from germline, CDR1 is SGHTA and CDR2 is FQGNSA. The CDR3 DNA reads TGTGCCAGCAGCTTAGGGCCTCGTAGCGGGGGGGCCGATACGCAGTATTTT. Amino acid sequence: CASSLGPRSGGADTQYF.

This chain connects TRBV3-1 (or the pseudogene TRBV3-2) to TRBJ2-3; no clear D. The V gene's germline CDR1 is LGHDT and CDR2 YNNKEL (reference sequence). Trimming pared 1 base from V and 5 bases from J, leaving 7 bases between. The CDR3 totals 13 residues. Here the CDR3 reads CASSQAIRDTQYF. The CDR3 coding sequence is TGTGCCAGCAGCCAAGCGATTAGAGATACGCAGTATTTT.

This clone has a single count. The chain carries TRBV6-6 and TRBJ1-1, with D tentatively TRBD1 (5 bases). V was shortened by 2 bases and J by 5 bases, with 12 bases between the two germline ends. Germline V gene data show CDR1 as MNHNY and CDR2 as SVGAGI (reference sequence). The CDR3 has 14 residues. The CDR3 DNA reads as TGTGCCAGCAGTTACGGTGGGGCAGAAACTGAAGCTTTCTTT. This gives the protein CASSYGGAETEAFF.

The chain carries TRBV6-5 and TRBJ1-2, with D possibly TRBD1 on 5 matching bases. The CDR3 is 13 residues long. CDR1 is MNHEY and CDR2 is SVGAGI in the germline V gene. The V end was cut by 4 bases, the J end by 6 bases, with 12 bases between. This CDR3 is CASSSLTGDGYTF. CDR3 in DNA: TGTGCCAGCAGTTCCCTTACGGGGGATGGCTACACCTTC.

The chain has TRBV11-3 and TRBJ1-5; the D gene is possibly TRBD1 (6 bases). The V gene's germline CDR1 is SGHNT and CDR2 YENEEA. This CDR3 comprises 15 residues. V shed 4 bases and J shed 5 bases, with 15 bases lying between them. The CDR3 DNA sequence: TGTGCCAGCAGCTGTGGACAGTCAATCCATCAGCCCCAGCATTTT. Its translation: CASSCGQSIHQPQHF.

This chain links TRBV5-5 with TRBJ1-1; tentative D call: TRBD1 (5 bases). Germline CDR1 is SGHKS and CDR2 is YYEKEE (reference sequence). The V end lost 0 bases, the J end lost 4 bases, and 13 bases lay between the germline ends. The CDR3 contains 15 residues. The CDR3 nucleotides read TGTGCCAGCAGCTTGGTAGGAGGGGATGGCACTGAAGCTTTCTTT. It encodes CASSLVGGDGTEAFF.

The chain is built from TRBV30 and TRBJ1-2, with TRBD1 matching over 7 bases. J lost 6 bases, V lost 6 bases, and 7 bases had no gene match. The CDR3 spans 12 residues. CDR1 is GTSNPN, CDR2 SVGIG, per germline (reference sequence). CDR3: CACTGAGDGYTF. In DNA, the CDR3 is TGTGCCTGTACAGGGGCCGGGGATGGCTACACCTTC.